These 19 T cell receptor beta chains share one sample of origin, sequenced in a study of blood T cell repertoires in COVID-19. Only in-frame clones appear in the TCRdb table, and some are missing; sequencing was by immunoSEQ multiplex PCR. The sample yields 150,000 or so clones, roughly 84% seen once. The sequenced sample consisted of peripheral blood. Receptors were obtained from a man aged 55 to 69 who had recovered from COVID-19.

Details on this clone: The same CDR3 also results from other DNA sequences found in this sample. The V gene is TRBV7-2, the J gene TRBJ1-5; a possible D gene is TRBD1 (5 bases). The CDR3 contains 13 residues. V was trimmed by 2 bases and J by 5 bases, leaving 7 bases between them. CDR1 is SGHTA and CDR2 is FQGNSA in the germline V gene. CDR3 sequence (DNA): TGTGCCAGCAGCTTAACGGGGGATCAGCCCCAGCATTTT. Protein: CASSLTGDQPQHF.

This clone has only one observation. The V and J genes are TRBV7-3 and TRBJ2-2; D is ambiguous. Trimming stripped 5 bases from V and 1 base from J, with 11 bases between. Looked up from germline, CDR1 is SGHTA and CDR2 is FQGTGA. The CDR3 spans 15 residues. The CDR3 region has the DNA TGTGCCAGCAGCCCCTCGGTACTGAACACCGGGGAGCTGTTTTTT. As protein: CASSPSVLNTGELFF.

V gene TRBV11-2 combines with J gene TRBJ2-5; 7 bases line up with TRBD1. The CDR3 is 15 residues long. Germline assignment: CDR1 SGHAT and CDR2 FQNNGV. Trimming cost V 1 base and J 9 bases; bases outside gene matches: 11. The CDR3 coding sequence is TGTGCCAGCAGCTTAGTGGCAGGGACAAGGGGGCCCCAGTACTTC. Its protein is CASSLVAGTRGPQYF.

This clone was counted between two and nine times. The chain joins TRBV9 to TRBJ2-1, with 9 bases that match TRBD2. The CDR3 has 16 residues. Unmatched junction bases numbered 10, after V lost 1 base and J lost 8 bases. Per germline, CDR1 SGDLS and CDR2 YYNGEE. CDR3 coding DNA: TGTGCCAGCAGCGTATTTGCGGGGGGGCCTAGTTATGAGCAGTTCTTC. As protein: CASSVFAGGPSYEQFF.

The chain carries TRBV9 and TRBJ2-3, with 9 bases matching TRBD2. This CDR3 has 16 amino acids. Germline CDR1 SGDLS, CDR2 YYNGEE. Losses at the gene ends were 0 bases for V and 4 bases for J; bases not matched to a gene: 6. CDR3: CASSVAWGGGADTQYF. CDR3 sequence (DNA): TGTGCCAGCAGCGTAGCTTGGGGCGGGGGGGCAGATACGCAGTATTTT.

V usage is TRBV7-9 and J usage is TRBJ2-5; the match to TRBD2 covers 10 bases. Germline V lookup: CDR1 SEHNR, CDR2 FQNEAQ (reference sequence). V was clipped by 2 bases and J by 2 bases; unmatched bases: 2. The CDR3 totals 15 residues. The CDR3 loop reads CASSLRAGGQETQYF. CDR3 nucleotide sequence: TGTGCCAGCAGCTTAAGAGCGGGGGGGCAAGAGACCCAGTACTTC.

The rearrangement joins TRBV7-2 to TRBJ2-1, with 12 bases aligning to TRBD2. The CDR3 runs to 16 residues. J was trimmed by 11 bases and V by 7 bases; bases with no gene match: 15. Germline CDR1 is SGHTA and CDR2 is FQGNSA. The CDR3 sequence is CASTERASGGALKQFF. The CDR3 nucleotides read TGTGCCAGCACTGAACGGGCTAGCGGGGGGGCTCTAAAGCAGTTCTTC. Full variable domain (remainder filled in from reference TRBV7-2 and TRBJ2-1): GAGVSQSPSNKVTEKGKDVELRCDPISGHTALYWYRQSLGQGLEFLIYFQGNSAPDKSGLPSDRFSAERTGGSVSTLTIQRTQQEDSAVYLCASTERASGGALKQFFGPGTRLTVL.

The J gene is TRBJ1-2, the V gene TRBV5-1, with 8 nucleotides matching TRBD1. CDR3 length: 13 residues. CDR1 is SGHRS, CDR2 YFSETQ, per germline. The V segment lost 3 bases and the J segment 5 bases; nucleotides outside the gene matches: 3. CDR3 region: CASSSDRAYGYTF. CDR3 nucleotides: TGCGCCAGCAGCTCGGACAGGGCTTATGGCTACACCTTC.

The gene calls are TRBV20-1 and TRBJ2-7; 10 bases line up with TRBD2. Germline-derived CDR1 and CDR2 are DFQATT and SNEGSKA (reference sequence). This CDR3 has 14 amino acids. Unmatched junction bases numbered 4, after V lost 3 bases and J lost 2 bases. This chain's CDR3 is CSASRLAGAYEQYF. The CDR3 bases are TGCAGTGCTAGTAGGCTAGCGGGGGCCTACGAGCAGTACTTC.

The genes are TRBV7-2 and TRBJ2-2, with 8 nucleotides matching TRBD2. This CDR3 has 19 amino acids. CDR1 is SGHTA and CDR2 is FQGNSA in the germline V gene. V gave up 6 bases and J gave up 7 bases; unmatched junction bases: 22. CDR3 nucleotide sequence: TGTGCCAGCAGAACCGGGGGTGCCGGGGGGGGCTCCCCGGTCGGGGAGCTGTTTTTT. Amino acids: CASRTGGAGGGSPVGELFF.

The genes are TRBV18 and TRBJ1-1; TRBD1 aligns across 9 bases. CDR1 is KGHSH and CDR2 is LQKENI in the germline V gene. V dropped 5 bases and J dropped 0; count of bases not matched to a gene: 13. This CDR3 has 18 residues. The CDR3 loop reads CASSTQGTGSGMNTEAFF. The CDR3 DNA reads TGTGCCAGCTCAACACAGGGGACAGGGTCGGGGATGAACACTGAAGCTTTCTTT.

The J gene is TRBJ2-3, the V gene TRBV7-3, with a possible D match to TRBD1 (5 bases). CDR3 size: 15 residues. CDR1 is SGHTA and CDR2 is FQGTGA in the germline V gene. V lost 5 bases and J lost 0, with 12 bases in between. CDR3 DNA: TGTGCCAGCAGCGTACGACAGCAGAGCACAGATACGCAGTATTTT. Its translation: CASSVRQQSTDTQYF.

In this sample, this clone turned up many times. V is TRBV6-5 and J is TRBJ2-3; no firm D call. CDR1 and CDR2 from the germline V gene are MNHEY and SVGAGI. This CDR3 is built from 12 residues. V lost 7 bases and J lost 6, with 11 bases in between. This chain's CDR3 is CASTNDWDTQYF. CDR3 in DNA: TGTGCCAGCACCAACGACTGGGATACGCAGTATTTT.

The chain carries TRBV4-1 and TRBJ1-1, with D perhaps TRBD1 (5 bases). CDR3 length equals 14 residues. Deletions cut 3 bases from V and 6 bases from J, with 14 bases between. The germline V gene has CDR1 MGHRA and CDR2 YSYEKL. The CDR3 region is CASSQSGGWAEAFF. CDR3 coding DNA: TGCGCCAGCAGCCAGTCGGGGGGGTGGGCTGAAGCTTTCTTT.

V is TRBV29-1 and J is TRBJ1-1; D is possibly TRBD1 (5 bases). Germline CDR1 reads SQVTM; CDR2 reads ANQGSEA. Trimming left V 5 bases short and J 1 base short, with 23 bases between. The CDR3 totals 17 residues. The CDR3 loop is CSVFQDTDDRTNTEAFF. DNA for the CDR3: TGCAGCGTTTTCCAAGACACAGACGACAGAACGAACACTGAAGCTTTCTTT.

This clone turned up a few times. The chain employs TRBV27 and TRBJ2-1; the D gene is possibly TRBD2 (6 bases). CDR1 is MNHEY, CDR2 SMNVEV, per germline (reference sequence). CDR3 length: 13 residues. V was pared by 8 bases and J by 3 bases, with 11 bases between. CDR3 in DNA: TGTGCCAGCGGGGGGATCGGCTACAATGAGCAGTTCTTC. It yields the protein CASGGIGYNEQFF.

As for this clone: The same CDR3 also results from other DNA sequences found in this sample. The chain employs TRBV19 and TRBJ1-4, with no clear D. V was shortened by 3 bases and J by 2 bases, with 7 bases between the two germline ends. The CDR3 runs to 14 residues. CDR1 and CDR2 (germline): LNHDA, SQIVND (reference sequence). The CDR3 reads CASSITQTNEKLFF. CDR3 sequence (DNA): TGTGCCAGTAGTATCACCCAGACTAATGAAAAACTGTTTTTT.

This chain connects TRBV9 to TRBJ2-2; 11 bases match TRBD2. The V gene's germline CDR1 is SGDLS and CDR2 YYNGEE. This CDR3 contains 14 residues. V lost 4 bases, J lost 9 bases, and 5 bases stayed unmatched. The CDR3 region is CASSLSSGGRELFF. The CDR3 coding sequence is TGTGCCAGCAGCCTATCTAGCGGGGGGCGGGAGCTGTTTTTT. The entire variable domain, with the rest obtained from reference TRBV9 and TRBJ2-2, is as follows: DSGVTQTPKHLITATGQRVTLRCSPRSGDLSVYWYQQSLDQGLQFLIQYYNGEERAKGNILERFSAQQFPDLHSELNLSSLELGDSALYFCASSLSSGGRELFFGEGSRLTVL.

V gene TRBV7-2 combines with J gene TRBJ1-1; 10 positions agree with TRBD1. CDR3 size: 12 residues. V lost 6 bases, J lost 11 bases, and 6 bases stayed unmatched. Per the germline V gene, CDR1 is SGHTA and CDR2 is FQGNSA. CDR3 region: CASSSTGGAAFF. DNA of the CDR3: TGTGCCAGCAGTTCGACAGGGGGCGCGGCTTTCTTT.